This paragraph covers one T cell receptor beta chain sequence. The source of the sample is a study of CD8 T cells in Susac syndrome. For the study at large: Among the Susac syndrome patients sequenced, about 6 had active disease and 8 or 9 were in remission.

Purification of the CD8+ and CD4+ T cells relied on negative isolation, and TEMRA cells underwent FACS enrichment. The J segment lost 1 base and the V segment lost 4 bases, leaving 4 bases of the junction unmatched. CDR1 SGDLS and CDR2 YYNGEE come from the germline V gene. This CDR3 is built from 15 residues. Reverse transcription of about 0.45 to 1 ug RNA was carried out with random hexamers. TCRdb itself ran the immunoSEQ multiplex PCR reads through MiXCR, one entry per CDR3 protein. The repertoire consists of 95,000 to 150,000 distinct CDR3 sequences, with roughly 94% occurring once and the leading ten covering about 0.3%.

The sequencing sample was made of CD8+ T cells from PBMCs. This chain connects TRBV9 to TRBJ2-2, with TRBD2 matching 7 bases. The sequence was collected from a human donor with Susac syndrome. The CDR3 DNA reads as TGTGCCAGCAGCTCCCTAGCGGAGAACACCGGGGAGCTGTTTTTT. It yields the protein CASSSLAENTGELFF.